The following is a TCR beta chain sequence with its context. This sample was taken from a study of blood T cell repertoires in COVID-19. Study-wide context: From the United States, Italy and Spain came samples of acute and convalescent COVID-19. Nucleic acid was either cDNA or gDNA, and it came from T cells, B-cell-depleted T cells, or PBMCs.

With 1 base removed from V and 2 bases from J, the gap between germline ends came to 11 bases. This CDR3 spans 15 amino acids. Germline CDR1 is SEHNR and CDR2 is FQNEAQ (reference sequence). Source study methods: Estimation of nucleated cell counts was performed using reference gene primer amplification. Method: immunoSEQ multiplex PCR; TCRdb's copy keeps in-frame clones and lacks some. V and J calls and clone size follow that table, whereas D and trimming were derived from the DNA. The profile shows a few hundred thousand clones, 87% of them singletons. This chain connects TRBV7-9 to TRBJ2-5, with D uncertain. The sequence derives from a woman in her forties who had recovered from COVID-19. The sample was PBMCs or T cells enriched from blood (not recorded which). In DNA form, the CDR3 reads TGTGCCAGCAGCTTAGATGGCGGCCCTCAAGAGACCCAGTACTTC. It codes for CASSLDGGPQETQYF.